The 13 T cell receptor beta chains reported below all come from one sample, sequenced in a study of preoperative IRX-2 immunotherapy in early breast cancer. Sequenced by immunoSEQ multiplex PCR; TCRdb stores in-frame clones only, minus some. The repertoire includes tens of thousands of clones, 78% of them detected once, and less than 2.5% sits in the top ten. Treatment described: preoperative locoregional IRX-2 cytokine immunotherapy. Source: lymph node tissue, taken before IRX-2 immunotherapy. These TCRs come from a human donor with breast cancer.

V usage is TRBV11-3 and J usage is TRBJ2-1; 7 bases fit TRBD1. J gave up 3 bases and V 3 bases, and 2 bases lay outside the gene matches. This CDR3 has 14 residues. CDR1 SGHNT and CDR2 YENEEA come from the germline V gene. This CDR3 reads CASSFGQVYNEQFF. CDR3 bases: TGTGCCAGCAGCTTTGGACAGGTCTACAATGAGCAGTTCTTC.

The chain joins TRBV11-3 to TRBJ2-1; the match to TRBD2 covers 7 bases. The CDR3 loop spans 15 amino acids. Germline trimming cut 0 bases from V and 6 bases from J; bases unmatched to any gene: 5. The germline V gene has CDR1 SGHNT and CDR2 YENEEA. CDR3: CASSLDGAGVNEQFF. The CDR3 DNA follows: TGTGCCAGCAGCTTAGACGGGGCGGGGGTCAATGAGCAGTTCTTC.

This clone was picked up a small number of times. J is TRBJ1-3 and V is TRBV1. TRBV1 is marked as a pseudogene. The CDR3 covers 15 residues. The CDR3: CASSQGIYSGNTIYF. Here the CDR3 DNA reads TGCGCCAGCAGCCAAGGTATATACTCTGGAAACACCATATATTTT.

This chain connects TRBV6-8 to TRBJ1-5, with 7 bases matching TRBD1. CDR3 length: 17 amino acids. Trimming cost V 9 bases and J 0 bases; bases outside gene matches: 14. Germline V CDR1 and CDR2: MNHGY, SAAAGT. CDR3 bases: TGTGCCAGTTCCGGACAGGTCGGGATCAATAGCAATCAGCCCCAGCATTTT. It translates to CASSGQVGINSNQPQHF.

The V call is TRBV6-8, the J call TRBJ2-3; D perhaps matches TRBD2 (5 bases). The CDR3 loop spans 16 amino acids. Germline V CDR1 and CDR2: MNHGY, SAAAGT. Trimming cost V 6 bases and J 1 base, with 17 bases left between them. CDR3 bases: TGTGCCAGCAGGAGAACGCCCTCGCGGGGCACAGATACGCAGTATTTT. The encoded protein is CASRRTPSRGTDTQYF.

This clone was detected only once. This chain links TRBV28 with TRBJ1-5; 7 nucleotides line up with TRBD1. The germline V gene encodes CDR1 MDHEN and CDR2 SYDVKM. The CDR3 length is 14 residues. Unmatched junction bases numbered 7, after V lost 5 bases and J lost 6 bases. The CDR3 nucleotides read TGTGCCAGCAGTAAACAGGGGAGTCGTCAGCCCCAGCATTTT. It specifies CASSKQGSRQPQHF. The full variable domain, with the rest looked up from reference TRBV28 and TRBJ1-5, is DVKVTQSSRYLVKRTGEKVFLECVQDMDHENMFWYRQDPGLGLRLIYFSYDVKMKEKGDIPEGYSVSREKKERFSLILESASTNQTSMYLCASSKQGSRQPQHFGDGTRLSIL.

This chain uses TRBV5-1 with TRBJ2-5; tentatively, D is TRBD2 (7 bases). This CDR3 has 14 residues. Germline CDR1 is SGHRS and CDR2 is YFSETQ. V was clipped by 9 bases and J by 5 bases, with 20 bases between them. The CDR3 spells CATSGGALRETQYF. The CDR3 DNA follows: TGCGCCACCTCTGGGGGGGCTCTTCGGGAGACCCAGTACTTC.

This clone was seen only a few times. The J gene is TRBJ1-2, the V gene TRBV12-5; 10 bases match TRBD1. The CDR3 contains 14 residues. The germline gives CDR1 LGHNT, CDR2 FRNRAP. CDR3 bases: TGTGCCAGCACGGGGGACAGGGGAGACTATGGCTACACCTTC. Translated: CASTGDRGDYGYTF.

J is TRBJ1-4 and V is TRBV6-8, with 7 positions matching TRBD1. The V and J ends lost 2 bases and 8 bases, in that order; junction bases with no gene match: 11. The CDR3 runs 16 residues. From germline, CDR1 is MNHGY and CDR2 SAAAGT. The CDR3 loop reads CASSYTTGTVSEKLFF. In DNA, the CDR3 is TGTGCCAGCAGTTACACGACCGGGACAGTAAGCGAAAAACTGTTTTTT.

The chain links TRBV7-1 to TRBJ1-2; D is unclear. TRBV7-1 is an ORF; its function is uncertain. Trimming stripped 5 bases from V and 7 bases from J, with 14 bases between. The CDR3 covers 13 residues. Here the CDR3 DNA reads TGTGCCAGCAGCCAAACCTCGAGTGGTGGCTACACCTTC. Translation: CASSQTSSGGYTF.

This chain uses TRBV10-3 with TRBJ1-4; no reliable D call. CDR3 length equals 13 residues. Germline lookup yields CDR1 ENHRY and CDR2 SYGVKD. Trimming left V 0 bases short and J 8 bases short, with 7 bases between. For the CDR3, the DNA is TGTGCCATCAGTGAGTCCATACAGGAAAAACTGTTTTTT. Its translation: CAISESIQEKLFF.

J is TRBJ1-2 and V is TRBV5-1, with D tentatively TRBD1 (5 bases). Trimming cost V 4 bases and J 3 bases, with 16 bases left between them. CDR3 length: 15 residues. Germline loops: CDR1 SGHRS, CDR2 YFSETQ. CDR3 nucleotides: TGCGCCAGCAGCCCCGACCGGGGGAGATACTATGGCTACACCTTC. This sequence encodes CASSPDRGRYYGYTF.

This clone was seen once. Here the CDR3 DNA reads TGCGCCAGCAGCTTGGGAGGACAGGATTATGGTCGGGAGACCCAGTACTTC. It is translated as CASSLGGQDYGRETQYF. V is TRBV5-1 and J is TRBJ2-5; the match to TRBD1 covers 7 bases. From germline, CDR1 is SGHRS and CDR2 YFSETQ. The trim removed 0 bases at V and 5 bases at J, leaving 13 bases unmatched. The CDR3 spans 17 residues.